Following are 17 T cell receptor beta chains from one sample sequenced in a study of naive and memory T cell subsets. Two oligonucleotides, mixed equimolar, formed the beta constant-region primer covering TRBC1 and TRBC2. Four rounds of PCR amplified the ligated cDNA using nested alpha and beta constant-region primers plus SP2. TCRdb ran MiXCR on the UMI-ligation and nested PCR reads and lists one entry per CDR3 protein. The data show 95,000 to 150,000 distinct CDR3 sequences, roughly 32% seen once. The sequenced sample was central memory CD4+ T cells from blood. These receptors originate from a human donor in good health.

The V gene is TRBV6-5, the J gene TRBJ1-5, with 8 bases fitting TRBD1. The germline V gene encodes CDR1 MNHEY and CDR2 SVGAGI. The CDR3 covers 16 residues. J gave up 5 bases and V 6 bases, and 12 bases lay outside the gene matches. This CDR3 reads CASRYTQGAIYQPQHF. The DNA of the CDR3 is TGTGCCAGCAGATATACTCAGGGGGCCATCTATCAGCCCCAGCATTTT.

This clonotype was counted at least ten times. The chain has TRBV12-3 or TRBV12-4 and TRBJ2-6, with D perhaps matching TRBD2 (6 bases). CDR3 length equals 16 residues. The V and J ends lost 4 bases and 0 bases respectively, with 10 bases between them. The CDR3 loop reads CASSWDSSSGANVLTF. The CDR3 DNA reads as TGTGCCAGCAGTTGGGACTCCAGCTCTGGGGCCAACGTCCTGACTTTC.

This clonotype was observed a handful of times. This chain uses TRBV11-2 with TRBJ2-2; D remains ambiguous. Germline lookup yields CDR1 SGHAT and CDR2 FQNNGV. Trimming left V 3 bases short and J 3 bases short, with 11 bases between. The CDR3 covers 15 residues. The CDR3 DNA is TGTGCCAGCAGCTTCGACTGGAACGACACCGGGGAGCTGTTTTTT. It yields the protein CASSFDWNDTGELFF.

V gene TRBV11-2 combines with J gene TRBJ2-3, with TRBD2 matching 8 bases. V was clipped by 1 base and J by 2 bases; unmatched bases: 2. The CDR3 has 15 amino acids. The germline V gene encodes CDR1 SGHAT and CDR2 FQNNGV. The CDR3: CASSLGGRSTDTQYF. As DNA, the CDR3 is TGTGCCAGCAGCTTAGGCGGGAGGTCCACAGATACGCAGTATTTT.

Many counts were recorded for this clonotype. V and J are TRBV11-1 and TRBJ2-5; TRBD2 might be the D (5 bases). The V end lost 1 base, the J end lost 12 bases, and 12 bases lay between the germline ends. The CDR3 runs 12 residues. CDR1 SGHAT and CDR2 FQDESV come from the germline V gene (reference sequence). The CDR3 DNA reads TGTGCCAGCAGCTTAGAGCGGCGGAGGAAGTACTTC. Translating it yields CASSLERRRKYF.

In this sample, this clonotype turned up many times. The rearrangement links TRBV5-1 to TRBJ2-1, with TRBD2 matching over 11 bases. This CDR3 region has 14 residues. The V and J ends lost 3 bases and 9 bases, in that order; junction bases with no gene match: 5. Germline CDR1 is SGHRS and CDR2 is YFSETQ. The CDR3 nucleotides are TGCGCCAGCAGCTCAACTAGCGGGAGTGGTGAGCAGTTCTTC. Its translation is CASSSTSGSGEQFF.

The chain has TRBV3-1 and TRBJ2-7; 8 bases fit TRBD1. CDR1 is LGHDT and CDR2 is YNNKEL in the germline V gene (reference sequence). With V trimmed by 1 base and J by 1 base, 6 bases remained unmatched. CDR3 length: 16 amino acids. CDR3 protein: CASSQGNRGFSYEQYF. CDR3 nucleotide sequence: TGTGCCAGCAGCCAAGGAAACAGGGGGTTTTCCTACGAGCAGTACTTC.

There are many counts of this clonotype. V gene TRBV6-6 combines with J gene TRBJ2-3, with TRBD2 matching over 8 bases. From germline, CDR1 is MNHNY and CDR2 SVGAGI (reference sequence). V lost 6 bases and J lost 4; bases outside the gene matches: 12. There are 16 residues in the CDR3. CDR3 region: CASRHQKAGAADTQYF. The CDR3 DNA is TGTGCCAGCAGGCATCAAAAAGCGGGAGCGGCAGATACGCAGTATTTT.

CDR3 residues: CSARAGANTEAFF. The CDR3 bases are TGCAGTGCACGCGCAGGGGCGAACACTGAAGCTTTCTTT. The chain couples TRBV20-1 to TRBJ1-1; tentatively, D is TRBD1 (6 bases). This CDR3 comprises 13 residues. Germline assignment: CDR1 DFQATT and CDR2 SNEGSKA (reference sequence). V dropped 6 bases and J dropped 1 base, with 12 bases sitting between them.

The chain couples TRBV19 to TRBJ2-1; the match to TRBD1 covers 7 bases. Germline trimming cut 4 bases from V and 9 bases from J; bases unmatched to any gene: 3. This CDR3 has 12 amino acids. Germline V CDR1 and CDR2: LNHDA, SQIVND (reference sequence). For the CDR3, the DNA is TGTGCCAGTAGTAAGGGGGCGAGTGAGCAGTTCTTC. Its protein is CASSKGASEQFF. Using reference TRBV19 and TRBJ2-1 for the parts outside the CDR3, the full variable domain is DGGITQSPKYLFRKEGQNVTLSCEQNLNHDAMYWYRQDPGQGLRLIYYSQIVNDFQKGDIAEGYSVSREKKESFPLTVTSAQKNPTAFYLCASSKGASEQFFGPGTRLTVL.

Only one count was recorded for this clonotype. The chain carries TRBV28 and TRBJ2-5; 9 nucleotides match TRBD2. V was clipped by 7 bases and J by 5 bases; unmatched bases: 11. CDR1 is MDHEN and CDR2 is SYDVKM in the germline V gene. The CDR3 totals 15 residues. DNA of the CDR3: TGTGCCAGCACGGGAGCGGGAGGCCGCGGGGAGACCCAGTACTTC. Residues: CASTGAGGRGETQYF.

CDR3 residues: CASSLFGEGTEAFF. The DNA for the CDR3 is TGTGCCAGCAGTTTATTTGGTGAGGGGACTGAAGCTTTCTTT. The rearrangement links TRBV28 to TRBJ1-1; possible D gene TRBD1, 5 bases. The CDR3 is 14 residues long. Germline CDR1 is MDHEN and CDR2 is SYDVKM. V was cut by 1 base and J by 5 bases, with 11 bases left in between.

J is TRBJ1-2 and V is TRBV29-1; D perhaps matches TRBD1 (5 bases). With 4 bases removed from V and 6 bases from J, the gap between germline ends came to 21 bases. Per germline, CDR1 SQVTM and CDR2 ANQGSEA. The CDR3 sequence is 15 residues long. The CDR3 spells CSVAGGSAASDGYTF. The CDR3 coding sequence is TGCAGCGTTGCCGGGGGGAGCGCCGCTTCAGATGGCTACACCTTC.

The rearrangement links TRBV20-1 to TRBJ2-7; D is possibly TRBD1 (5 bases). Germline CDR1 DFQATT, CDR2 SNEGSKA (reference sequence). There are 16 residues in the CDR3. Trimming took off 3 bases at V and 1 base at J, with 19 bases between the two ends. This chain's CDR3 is CSASPPTGPGSYEQYF. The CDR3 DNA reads TGCAGTGCTAGTCCACCCACAGGTCCAGGATCCTACGAGCAGTACTTC.

The CDR3 bases are TGTGCCAGCAGTAAACCGGGACAAACCTACGAGCAGTACTTC. Amino acid sequence: CASSKPGQTYEQYF. This chain joins TRBV28 and TRBJ2-7; perhaps TRBD1 as D (6 bases). This CDR3 spans 14 amino acids. V lost 5 bases to trimming and J lost 2 bases, with 13 bases between them. CDR1 is MDHEN, CDR2 SYDVKM, per germline.

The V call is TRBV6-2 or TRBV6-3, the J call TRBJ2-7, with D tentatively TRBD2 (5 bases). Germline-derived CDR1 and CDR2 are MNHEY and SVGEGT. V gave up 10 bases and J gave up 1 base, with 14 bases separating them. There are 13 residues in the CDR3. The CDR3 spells CATRLQRSYEQYF. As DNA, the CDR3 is TGTGCCACCCGTTTACAGCGGTCCTACGAGCAGTACTTC.

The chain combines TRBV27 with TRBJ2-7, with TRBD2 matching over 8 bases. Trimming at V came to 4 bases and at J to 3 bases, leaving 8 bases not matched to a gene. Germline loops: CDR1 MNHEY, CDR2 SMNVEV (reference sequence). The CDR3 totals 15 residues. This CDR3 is CASSSRLAHNYEQYF. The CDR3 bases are TGTGCCAGCAGTTCCCGACTAGCGCATAACTACGAGCAGTACTTC.